This passage covers 27 T cell receptor beta chains from one sample sequenced in a study of patients and donors after allogeneic stem cell transplantation. TCRdb recomputed calls from the RT-PCR reads with MiXCR, one row per CDR3 protein. This repertoire shows roughly 880,000 distinct CDR3 sequences, 15% to 20% found once; its top ten account for 6%. Sample: blood, either unsorted or a sorted T cell fraction (not recorded which). All receptors derive from a human donor who was either an allogeneic HSCT recipient or a stem cell or donor lymphocyte infusion donor (not recorded which). It is not recorded whose cells these are; they may come from a transplant donor.

This chain uses TRBV20-1 with TRBJ2-6; 7 bases match TRBD1. V shed 3 bases, J shed 2 bases, and the junction held 7 bases outside the gene matches. The length of the CDR3 is 16 residues. Germline V lookup: CDR1 DFQATT, CDR2 SNEGSKA (reference sequence). DNA for the CDR3: TGCAGTGCTAGCACTAACAGGGGTCCTGGGGCCAACGTCCTGACTTTC. It codes for CSASTNRGPGANVLTF.

This clonotype was observed many times. This sequence joins TRBV12-3 or TRBV12-4 and TRBJ1-4; 7 bases are a match to TRBD1. V was pared by 6 bases and J by 4 bases, with 5 bases of the junction left unmatched. This CDR3 has 14 amino acids. CDR3 sequence: CASRMGQFNEKLFF. CDR3 nucleotide sequence: TGTGCCAGCAGAATGGGACAGTTTAATGAAAAACTGTTTTTT.

This clonotype has just a few counts. The V gene is TRBV4-1, the J gene TRBJ1-1, with D possibly matching TRBD1 (5 bases). In germline, CDR1 is MGHRA, CDR2 YSYEKL. CDR3 length: 15 amino acids. V lost 3 bases, J lost 0 bases, and 11 bases lay in between. The chain's CDR3 is CASSQVDTLNTEAFF. CDR3 DNA sequence: TGCGCCAGCAGCCAGGTGGACACATTGAACACTGAAGCTTTCTTT.

The chain couples TRBV12-3 or TRBV12-4 to TRBJ1-2; TRBD1 matches at 9 bases. The CDR3 has 16 amino acids. J lost 2 bases, V lost 6 bases, and 10 bases had no gene match. Written as DNA, the CDR3 is TGTGCCAGCAGCTCCGGGACAGGGACGCCCAACTATGGCTACACCTTC. This translates into CASSSGTGTPNYGYTF.

The V gene is TRBV7-9, the J gene TRBJ2-1; 14 bases fit TRBD2. Germline lookup yields CDR1 SEHNR and CDR2 FQNEAQ (reference sequence). V lost 6 bases and J lost 9; bases outside the gene matches: 10. This CDR3 is built from 16 residues. CDR3 sequence: CASRIPGLAGEVEQFF. Here the CDR3 DNA reads TGTGCCAGCAGGATACCGGGACTAGCGGGAGAGGTTGAGCAGTTCTTC.

This chain uses TRBV7-6 with TRBJ2-7; possibly TRBD2 for D (6 bases). The CDR3 is made up of 14 amino acids. V shed 3 bases and J shed 6 bases, with 15 bases lying between them. Germline V CDR1 and CDR2: SGHVS, FNYEAQ. The chain's CDR3 is CASSLKSGEVEQYF. CDR3 nucleotide sequence: TGTGCCAGCAGCTTGAAGTCGGGAGAGGTCGAGCAGTACTTC.

This clonotype was recorded a few times. The chain links TRBV11-1 to TRBJ2-1; TRBD2 agrees at 10 bases. The CDR3 has 20 amino acids. From germline, CDR1 is SGHAT and CDR2 FQDESV (reference sequence). The V and J ends lost 4 bases and 0 bases, in that order; junction bases with no gene match: 15. The CDR3 DNA is TGTGCCAGCAGCTCCTCCCCGACGAGCGGGAGGGTGAGCTCCTACAATGAGCAGTTCTTC. It encodes CASSSSPTSGRVSSYNEQFF.

This chain connects TRBV7-2 to TRBJ2-5; D is unclear. This CDR3 region has 12 residues. V shed 2 bases and J shed 9 bases, with 10 bases lying between them. Germline CDR1 SGHTA, CDR2 FQGNSA. Here the CDR3 reads CASSLMDQAQYF. The CDR3, as DNA: TGTGCCAGCAGCTTAATGGATCAGGCCCAGTACTTC.

This clonotype has only a few counts. The chain links TRBV6-1 to TRBJ2-7; either TRBD1 or TRBD2 may supply D (5 bases each). The CDR3 sequence is 15 residues long. Germline V lookup: CDR1 MNHNS, CDR2 SASEGT. V was cut by 6 bases and J by 3 bases, with 18 bases left in between. The CDR3 DNA reads TGTGCCAGCAGCCCCGGGACGGCCGGGATCTACGAGCAGTACTTC. Translated, it gives CASSPGTAGIYEQYF.

The rearrangement uses TRBV4-1 and TRBJ2-2, with D possibly matching TRBD1 (5 bases). The CDR3 runs to 16 residues. Trimming cost V 1 base and J 5 bases, with 14 bases left between them. Germline V gene lookup returns CDR1 MGHRA and CDR2 YSYEKL. The CDR3 loop reads CASSQVQGVGTGELFF. The CDR3 DNA reads TGCGCCAGCAGCCAAGTTCAGGGTGTCGGGACCGGGGAGCTGTTTTTT.

This chain connects TRBV2 to TRBJ2-1; 7 bases line up with TRBD2. Germline V gene data show CDR1 as SNHLY and CDR2 as FYNNEI. The CDR3 loop spans 16 amino acids. V lost 2 bases and J lost 5; bases outside the gene matches: 9. The CDR3 DNA reads as TGTGCCAGCAGTGAACCCGGGAGGCTTTCGGACAATGAGCAGTTCTTC. As protein: CASSEPGRLSDNEQFF.

This clonotype came up many times. This rearrangement joins TRBV5-1 to TRBJ2-2; D not certain. CDR1 is SGHRS, CDR2 YFSETQ, per germline. V was shortened by 7 bases and J by 8 bases, with 24 bases between the two germline ends. The CDR3 contains 16 residues. The chain's CDR3 is CASAPGSMANVGELFF. The CDR3 DNA reads TGCGCCAGCGCACCCGGGTCAATGGCAAACGTAGGGGAGCTGTTTTTT.

V usage is TRBV12-3 or TRBV12-4 and J usage is TRBJ2-2; D tentatively fits TRBD1 or TRBD2 (5 bases each). CDR3 length: 14 amino acids. The V end lost 3 bases, the J end lost 4 bases, and 9 bases lay between the germline ends. CDR3 in amino acids: CASSLGESTGELFF. The DNA of the CDR3 is TGTGCCAGCAGTTTGGGGGAGAGCACCGGGGAGCTGTTTTTT.

V usage is TRBV9 and J usage is TRBJ1-4, with 7 bases aligning to TRBD1. The germline gives CDR1 SGDLS, CDR2 YYNGEE. The CDR3 consists of 15 residues. The ends lost 4 bases at V and 5 bases at J; junction bases unmatched: 8. CDR3 sequence reads: CASSLFGTDNEKLFF. DNA for the CDR3: TGTGCCAGCAGCCTATTCGGGACAGACAATGAAAAACTGTTTTTT.

This clonotype has a count of ten or more. The genes are TRBV29-1 and TRBJ1-2; TRBD1 might be the D (5 bases). This CDR3 region has 11 residues. The V gene lost 7 bases and the J gene lost 2 bases, with 8 bases spanning the gap. CDR1 and CDR2 (germline): SQVTM, ANQGSEA. CDR3 bases: TGCAGCGCCGGGACCAACTATGGCTACACCTTC. It yields the protein CSAGTNYGYTF.

This clonotype was observed a few times. The J gene is TRBJ1-6, the V gene TRBV12-3 or TRBV12-4; 7 bases are a match to TRBD1. This CDR3 comprises 18 residues. Unmatched junction bases numbered 13, after V lost 5 bases and J lost 3 bases. DNA for the CDR3: TGTGCCAGCAGTCGTATGGCGGGACAGACAAACTATAATTCACCCCTCCACTTT. It is translated as CASSRMAGQTNYNSPLHF.

A few counts support this clonotype. The chain has TRBV10-3 and TRBJ1-4; D possibly corresponds to TRBD1 (5 bases). This CDR3 spans 16 amino acids. CDR1 is ENHRY, CDR2 SYGVKD, per germline. The V gene lost 0 bases and the J gene lost 5 bases, with 13 bases spanning the gap. The CDR3 DNA reads as TGTGCCATCAGTGAGTCGGAGAGGGGCGTGAATGAAAAACTGTTTTTT. The encoded protein is CAISESERGVNEKLFF.

This clonotype appeared a few times. The chain uses TRBV4-2 and TRBJ2-2; D gene uncertain. The V gene's germline CDR1 is LGHNA and CDR2 YNFKEQ. The CDR3 extends over 13 amino acids. V was trimmed by 1 base and J by 4 bases, leaving 4 bases between them. DNA of the CDR3: TGTGCCAGCAGCCAAGTTCTCACCGGGGAGCTGTTTTTT. Amino acid sequence: CASSQVLTGELFF.

V usage is TRBV5-5 and J usage is TRBJ2-7; D is ambiguous. The germline V gene encodes CDR1 SGHKS and CDR2 YYEKEE (reference sequence). V was cut by 3 bases and J by 4 bases, with 8 bases left in between. CDR3 length equals 12 residues. In nucleotides, the CDR3 is TGTGCCAGCAGCTGCAGTAGGTACGAGCAGTACTTC. The encoded protein is CASSCSRYEQYF. Based on the CDR3 plus reference TRBV5-5 and TRBJ2-7, the full variable domain is DAGVTQSPTHLIKTRGQQVTLRCSPISGHKSVSWYQQVLGQGPQFIFQYYEKEERGRGNFPDRFSARQFPNYSSELNVNALLLGDSALYLCASSCSRYEQYFGPGTRLTVT.

This clonotype came up once. This chain joins TRBV5-1 and TRBJ1-2, with TRBD1 matching over 7 bases. The length of the CDR3 is 15 residues. The V and J ends lost 0 bases and 4 bases, in that order; junction bases with no gene match: 6. Germline CDR1 reads SGHRS; CDR2 reads YFSETQ. The CDR3 loop is CASSLEGQASYGYTF. DNA of the CDR3: TGCGCCAGCAGCTTGGAAGGACAGGCTAGCTATGGCTACACCTTC. Filled out from reference TRBV5-1 and TRBJ1-2, the complete variable domain reads KAGVTQTPRYLIKTRGQQVTLSCSPISGHRSVSWYQQTPGQGLQFLFEYFSETQRNKGNFPGRFSGRQFSNSRSEMNVSTLELGDSALYLCASSLEGQASYGYTFGSGTRLTVV.

This clonotype was picked up a small number of times. The V gene is TRBV11-1, the J gene TRBJ2-3, with D possibly TRBD1 on 6 matching bases. Per germline, CDR1 SGHAT and CDR2 FQDESV (reference sequence). The CDR3 extends over 16 amino acids. Between the trimmed V and J ends, which lost 3 bases and 2 bases, there was a span of 15 bases. The CDR3 DNA sequence: TGTGCCAGCAGCTTCGGGCAGGGGACCGACACAGATACGCAGTATTTT. Amino acids: CASSFGQGTDTDTQYF.

In its sample, this clonotype was seen a few times. V is TRBV7-2 and J is TRBJ2-6; 13 nucleotides agree with TRBD2. Trimming removed 5 bases from V and 0 bases from J; junction bases left unmatched: 1. CDR1 SGHTA and CDR2 FQGNSA come from the germline V gene. The CDR3 contains 17 residues. Here the CDR3 reads CASSRLAGGSGANVLTF. The DNA for the CDR3 is TGTGCCAGCAGCCGACTAGCGGGGGGCTCTGGGGCCAACGTCCTGACTTTC.

This clonotype was observed a handful of times. The V and J genes are TRBV7-2 and TRBJ2-5; 9 positions match TRBD1. V shed 4 bases, J shed 5 bases, and the junction held 5 bases outside the gene matches. The CDR3 spans 14 residues. The V gene's germline CDR1 is SGHTA and CDR2 FQGNSA. The CDR3 loop is CASSSFDRGETQYF. DNA for the CDR3: TGTGCCAGCAGCTCGTTCGACAGGGGGGAGACCCAGTACTTC. Full variable domain (missing parts from reference TRBV7-2 and TRBJ2-5): GAGVSQSPSNKVTEKGKDVELRCDPISGHTALYWYRQSLGQGLEFLIYFQGNSAPDKSGLPSDRFSAERTGGSVSTLTIQRTQQEDSAVYLCASSSFDRGETQYFGPGTRLLVL.

The V gene is TRBV29-1, the J gene TRBJ1-1; D gene unclear. This CDR3 region has 16 residues. The V end was cut by 4 bases, the J end by 2 bases, with 20 bases between. Germline CDR1 and CDR2: SQVTM and ANQGSEA. CDR3: CSVAFWTEVLNTEAFF. The CDR3 DNA is TGCAGCGTTGCGTTCTGGACGGAAGTCTTAAACACTGAAGCTTTCTTT.

The table lists this clonotype with a few counts. The genes are TRBV25-1 and TRBJ2-2; the D gene is possibly TRBD1 (6 bases). The germline V gene encodes CDR1 MGHDK and CDR2 SYGVNS. The V end lost 4 bases, the J end lost 3 bases, and 15 bases lay between the germline ends. The CDR3 totals 16 residues. This CDR3 is CASSAQGMVDTGELFF. CDR3 nucleotides: TGTGCCAGCAGTGCCCAGGGGATGGTGGACACCGGGGAGCTGTTTTTT.

The gene calls are TRBV5-6 and TRBJ2-5; 8 nucleotides line up with TRBD1. The CDR3 has 14 residues. The germline V gene has CDR1 SGHDT and CDR2 YYEEEE. Trimming removed 0 bases from V and 6 bases from J; junction bases left unmatched: 4. The CDR3 DNA follows: TGTGCCAGCAGCTTGGGACAGGGGACACAGACCCAGTACTTC. Protein product: CASSLGQGTQTQYF.

J is TRBJ2-5 and V is TRBV20-1, with 8 bases that match TRBD2. This CDR3 region has 14 residues. The V and J ends lost 2 bases and 4 bases, in that order; junction bases with no gene match: 6. Germline values: CDR1 DFQATT, CDR2 SNEGSKA (reference sequence). The CDR3 DNA is TGCAGTGCTAGAACGGGGGGGCCGTCAGAGACCCAGTACTTC. Amino acid sequence: CSARTGGPSETQYF.